The 6 T cell receptor beta chains below come from one sample, sequenced in a study of T cell repertoires in cytomegalovirus infection. TCRdb recomputed calls from the reads with MiXCR, one row per CDR3 protein. The sample records 270,000 or so distinct CDR3 sequences, over 15% being singletons. The sample comprised CD8+ T cells from PBMCs. These receptors were taken from a human donor in good health (CMV status not recorded). Some clones in this sample may be carry-over from other donors' samples.

This clonotype has just a few counts. The chain joins TRBV19 to TRBJ1-6, with 7 bases identical to TRBD1. The CDR3 loop spans 15 amino acids. The ends lost 5 bases at V and 9 bases at J; junction bases unmatched: 10. In germline, CDR1 is LNHDA, CDR2 SQIVND (reference sequence). The CDR3 region has the DNA TGTGCCAGTAGTTCTCGGACAGGACTCGGTTCACCCCTCCACTTT. As protein: CASSSRTGLGSPLHF.

V and J are TRBV5-6 and TRBJ2-2, with 10 bases lining up with TRBD2. Trimming removed 4 bases from V and 4 bases from J; junction bases left unmatched: 16. The CDR3 is 19 residues long. In germline, CDR1 is SGHDT, CDR2 YYEEEE. The CDR3 DNA reads TGTGCCAGCAGCCCCCCCGGGACTAGCGCTGAGTGGATCACCGGGGAGCTGTTTTTT. Translated: CASSPPGTSAEWITGELFF.

This clonotype was seen ten or more times. This clone may be a read error of a much larger clone one base away. The chain recombines TRBV7-9 with TRBJ2-7; 9 bases line up with TRBD1. Germline-derived CDR1 and CDR2 are SEHNR and FQNEAQ (reference sequence). After removal of 3 bases from V and 3 bases from J, the junction contained 3 bases not matched to a gene. The CDR3 runs to 14 residues. Written as DNA, the CDR3 is TGTGCCAGCAGCTTTATGGGACAGGGCTACGAGCAGTACTTC. Translating gives CASSFMGQGYEQYF.

V is TRBV6-1 and J is TRBJ2-3, with 8 bases fitting TRBD1. The V gene end was trimmed by 6 bases and the J gene end by 9 bases; junction bases not matched to a gene: 5. CDR1 and CDR2 (germline): MNHNS, SASEGT. CDR3 length: 12 residues. The CDR3 here is CASSPGTGTQYF. Here the CDR3 DNA reads TGTGCCAGCAGCCCCGGGACAGGCACGCAGTATTTT.

This clonotype was picked up a small number of times. The rearrangement joins TRBV4-1 to TRBJ2-7, with 9 nucleotides matching TRBD2. The CDR3 is 19 amino acids. The germline gives CDR1 MGHRA, CDR2 YSYEKL. With V trimmed by 0 bases and J by 7 bases, 19 bases remained unmatched. The CDR3 DNA reads TGCGCCAGCAGCCAAGAGTGGGCGGGTAGCGGGGGCCCCCTAGGGGAGCAGTACTTC. Translation: CASSQEWAGSGGPLGEQYF.

The J gene is TRBJ1-5, the V gene TRBV6-2 or TRBV6-3; D unclear. The CDR3 loop spans 15 amino acids. V lost 11 bases to trimming and J lost 0 bases, with 17 bases between them. Looked up from germline, CDR1 is MNHEY and CDR2 is SVGEGT. The CDR3 region is CASSRAGLSNQPQHF. In DNA, the CDR3 is TGTGCCTCTTCTCGGGCCGGGCTTAGCAATCAGCCCCAGCATTTT.